This T cell receptor (beta chain) was sequenced during a study of CD8+ T cells in alopecia areata. Looking at the study overall: In an open-label trial, patients got 5 to 10 mg tofacitinib twice daily. Study results and limitations: Higher clonality and more expanded CD8+ clones appeared in lesional than normal scalp. Against the mouse data, patients shared TCRs less clearly, possibly for HLA reasons.

cDNA reverse transcribed from extracted RNA served as the sequencing template. Profiled with immunoSEQ multiplex PCR; TCRdb holds only in-frame clones, not every one. The sample includes about 170,000 clones, around 64% of them seen just once. Trimming pared 5 bases from V and 5 bases from J, leaving 3 bases between. CDR1 and CDR2 (germline): SQVTM, ANQGSEA. This CDR3 is built from 10 residues. Points on this clone: As yet, its antigen is unknown.

This TCR derives from a human donor with alopecia areata. Sequenced material: CD8+ T cells sorted from blood, taken at week 0. The chain combines TRBV29-1 with TRBJ2-2; D unresolved. The CDR3 region is CSVQTGELFF. The CDR3 region has the DNA TGCAGCGTTCAAACCGGGGAGCTGTTTTTT.